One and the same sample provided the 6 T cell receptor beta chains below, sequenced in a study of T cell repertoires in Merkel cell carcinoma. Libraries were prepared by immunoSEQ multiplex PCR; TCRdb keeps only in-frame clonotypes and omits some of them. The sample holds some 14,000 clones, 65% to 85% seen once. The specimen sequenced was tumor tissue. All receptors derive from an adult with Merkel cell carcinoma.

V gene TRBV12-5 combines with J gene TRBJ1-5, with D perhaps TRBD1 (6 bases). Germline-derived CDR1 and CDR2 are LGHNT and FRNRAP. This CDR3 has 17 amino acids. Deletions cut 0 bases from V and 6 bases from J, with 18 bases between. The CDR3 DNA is TGTGCTAGTGGTTTGGTAATGGGGGGCATGCTGCGTCAGCCCCAGCATTTT. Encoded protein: CASGLVMGGMLRQPQHF.

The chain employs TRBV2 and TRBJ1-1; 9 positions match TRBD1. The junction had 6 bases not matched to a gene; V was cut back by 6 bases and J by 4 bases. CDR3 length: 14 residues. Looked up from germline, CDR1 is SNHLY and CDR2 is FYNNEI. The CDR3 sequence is CASRGDREGTEAFF. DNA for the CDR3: TGTGCCAGCAGGGGGGACAGGGAGGGCACTGAAGCTTTCTTT.

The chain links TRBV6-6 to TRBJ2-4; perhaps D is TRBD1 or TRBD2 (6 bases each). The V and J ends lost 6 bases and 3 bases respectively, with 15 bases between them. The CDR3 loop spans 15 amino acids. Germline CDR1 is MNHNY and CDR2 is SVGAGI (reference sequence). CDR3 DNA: TGTGCCAGCAGCCGGAGGCGGGACAACAAAAACATTCAGTACTTC. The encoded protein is CASSRRRDNKNIQYF.

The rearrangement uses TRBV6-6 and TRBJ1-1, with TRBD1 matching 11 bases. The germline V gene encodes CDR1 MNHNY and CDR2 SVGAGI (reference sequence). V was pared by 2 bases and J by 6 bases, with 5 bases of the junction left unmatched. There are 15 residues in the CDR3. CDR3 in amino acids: CASSYTGQGGSEAFF. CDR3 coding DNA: TGTGCCAGCAGTTACACGGGACAGGGGGGCTCTGAAGCTTTCTTT.

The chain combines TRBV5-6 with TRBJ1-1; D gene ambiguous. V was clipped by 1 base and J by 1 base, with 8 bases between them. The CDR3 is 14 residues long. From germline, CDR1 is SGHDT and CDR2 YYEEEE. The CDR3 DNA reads TGTGCCAGCAGCTTGAGAGGACGGAACACTGAAGCTTTCTTT. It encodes CASSLRGRNTEAFF. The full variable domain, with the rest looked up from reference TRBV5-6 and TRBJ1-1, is DAGVTQSPTHLIKTRGQQVTLRCSPKSGHDTVSWYQQALGQGPQFIFQYYEEEERQRGNFPDRFSGHQFPNYSSELNVNALLLGDSALYLCASSLRGRNTEAFFGQGTRLTVV.

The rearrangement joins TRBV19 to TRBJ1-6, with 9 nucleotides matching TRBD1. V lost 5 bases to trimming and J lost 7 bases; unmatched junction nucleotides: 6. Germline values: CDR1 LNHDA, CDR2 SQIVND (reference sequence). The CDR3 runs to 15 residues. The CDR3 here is CASSEKQGANSPLHF. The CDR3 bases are TGTGCCAGTAGTGAAAAACAGGGGGCCAATTCACCCCTCCACTTT.